The 6 T cell receptor beta chains in this list originate from one sample, sequenced in a study of cytomegalovirus exposure and HLA in healthy donors. Clones were read by immunoSEQ multiplex PCR, and TCRdb kept only the in-frame ones, dropping some. The sample contains around 170,000 clones, around 85% of which appear only once. Sequenced sample: PBMCs. The receptors shown here come from a young man in good health and CMV-seropositive.

The V call is TRBV7-2, the J call TRBJ2-3; D is possibly TRBD1 (5 bases). Germline V gene lookup returns CDR1 SGHTA and CDR2 FQGNSA. CDR3 length: 17 amino acids. V was trimmed by 5 bases and J by 2 bases, leaving 20 bases between them. The CDR3 DNA is TGTGCCAGCAGCGGCCAAGGGGTATCCTCTCCCACAGATACGCAGTATTTT. It specifies CASSGQGVSSPTDTQYF.

This chain connects TRBV5-1 to TRBJ1-1, with D possibly being TRBD1 (6 bases). Germline V gene data show CDR1 as SGHRS and CDR2 as YFSETQ. The CDR3 totals 15 residues. Trimming took off 2 bases at V and 3 bases at J, with 14 bases between the two ends. The CDR3 region is CASSFAGVVDTEAFF. DNA for the CDR3: TGCGCCAGCAGCTTTGCAGGGGTGGTCGACACTGAAGCTTTCTTT.

This chain uses TRBV28 with TRBJ1-6; D is ambiguous. Germline V gives CDR1 MDHEN, CDR2 SYDVKM. The CDR3 has 16 amino acids. V was shortened by 0 bases and J by 7 bases, with 13 bases between the two germline ends. The CDR3 bases are TGTGCCAGCAGTTTATGGAGGTCGATGGTGAATTCACCCCTCCACTTT. Its translation: CASSLWRSMVNSPLHF.

In nucleotides, the CDR3 is TGTGCCAGCAATAATGGACAAGACAATCAGCCCCAGCATTTT. Its protein is CASNNGQDNQPQHF. V and J are TRBV9 and TRBJ1-5; TRBD1 is a possible D gene (5 bases). Per the germline V gene, CDR1 is SGDLS and CDR2 is YYNGEE. V lost 6 bases and J lost 3, with 13 bases in between. This CDR3 is built from 14 residues.

The V call is TRBV6-5, the J call TRBJ1-6, with 9 bases identical to TRBD1. V lost 5 bases to trimming and J lost 8 bases; unmatched junction nucleotides: 7. Germline lookup yields CDR1 MNHEY and CDR2 SVGAGI. The CDR3 length is 15 residues. The CDR3 here is CASSGPGQGDSPLHF. CDR3 in DNA: TGTGCCAGCAGTGGACCGGGACAGGGCGATTCACCCCTCCACTTT.

The chain is built from TRBV4-2 and TRBJ2-2; D is uncertain. Deletions cut 0 bases from V and 2 bases from J, with 7 bases between. The CDR3 is made up of 15 amino acids. Germline CDR1 LGHNA, CDR2 YNFKEQ. The CDR3 is CASSQDPGNTGELFF. The DNA of the CDR3 is TGTGCCAGCAGCCAAGATCCGGGTAACACCGGGGAGCTGTTTTTT.